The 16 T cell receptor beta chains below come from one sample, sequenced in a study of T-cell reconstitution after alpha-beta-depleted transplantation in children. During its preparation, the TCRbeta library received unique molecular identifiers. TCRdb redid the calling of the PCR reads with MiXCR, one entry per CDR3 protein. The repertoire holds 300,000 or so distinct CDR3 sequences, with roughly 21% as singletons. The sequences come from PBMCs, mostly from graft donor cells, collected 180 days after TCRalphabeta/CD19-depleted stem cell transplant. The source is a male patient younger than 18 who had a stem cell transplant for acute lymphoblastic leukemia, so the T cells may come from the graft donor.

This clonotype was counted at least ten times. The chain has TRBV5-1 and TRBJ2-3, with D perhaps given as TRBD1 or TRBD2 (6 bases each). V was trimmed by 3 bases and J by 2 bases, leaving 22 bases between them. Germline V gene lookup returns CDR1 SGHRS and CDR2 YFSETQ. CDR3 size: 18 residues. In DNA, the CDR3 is TGCGCCAGCAGCTGGATGGGGGGCGGCCAACTACCCACAGATACGCAGTATTTT. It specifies CASSWMGGGQLPTDTQYF.

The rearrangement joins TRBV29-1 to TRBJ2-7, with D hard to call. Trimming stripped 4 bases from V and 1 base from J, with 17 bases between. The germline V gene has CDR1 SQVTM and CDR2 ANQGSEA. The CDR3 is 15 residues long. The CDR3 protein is CSVGLERPFSYEQYF. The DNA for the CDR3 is TGCAGCGTTGGCTTGGAAAGGCCTTTTTCCTACGAGCAGTACTTC.

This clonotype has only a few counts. CDR3 DNA sequence: TGTGCCATCAGTGAGTCGAGAGGTAGCGGGAGGGCCGTGGGGATTCAGTACTTC. This encodes CAISESRGSGRAVGIQYF. This rearrangement joins TRBV10-3 to TRBJ2-4, with 11 bases that match TRBD2. CDR1 is ENHRY, CDR2 SYGVKD, per germline. V was pared by 0 bases and J by 10 bases, with 14 bases of the junction left unmatched. The CDR3 totals 18 residues.

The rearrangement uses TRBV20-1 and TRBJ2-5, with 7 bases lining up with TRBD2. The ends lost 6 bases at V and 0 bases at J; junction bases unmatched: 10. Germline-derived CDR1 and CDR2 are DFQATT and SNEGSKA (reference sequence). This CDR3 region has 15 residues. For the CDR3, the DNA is TGCAGTGCCGACGGCGGGAGTGGGTACCAAGAGACCCAGTACTTC. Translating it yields CSADGGSGYQETQYF.

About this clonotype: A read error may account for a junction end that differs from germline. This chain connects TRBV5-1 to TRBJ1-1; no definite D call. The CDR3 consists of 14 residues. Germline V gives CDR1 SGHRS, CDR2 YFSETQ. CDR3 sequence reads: CASSPSPMNTEALF. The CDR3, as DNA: TGCGCCAGCAGCCCCTCGCCCATGAACACTGAAGCTTTGTTT.

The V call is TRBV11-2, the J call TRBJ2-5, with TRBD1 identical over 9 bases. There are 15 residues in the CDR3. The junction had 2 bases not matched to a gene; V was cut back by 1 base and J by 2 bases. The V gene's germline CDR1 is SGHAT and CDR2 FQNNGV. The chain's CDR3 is CASSLVGTGQETQYF. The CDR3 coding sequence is TGTGCCAGCAGCTTAGTAGGGACAGGGCAAGAGACCCAGTACTTC.

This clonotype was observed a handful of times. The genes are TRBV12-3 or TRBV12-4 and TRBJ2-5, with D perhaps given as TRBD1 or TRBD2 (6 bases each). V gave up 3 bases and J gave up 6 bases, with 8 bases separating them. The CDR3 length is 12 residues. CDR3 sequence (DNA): TGTGCCAGCAGTTTGGGGGGCAAGACCCAGTACTTC. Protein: CASSLGGKTQYF.

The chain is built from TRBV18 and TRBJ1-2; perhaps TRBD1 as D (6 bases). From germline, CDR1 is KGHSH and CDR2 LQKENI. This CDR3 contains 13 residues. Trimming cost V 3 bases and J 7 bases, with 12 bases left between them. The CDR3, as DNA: TGTGCCAGCTCACCGTCGGGACAAGGTGGCTACACCTTC. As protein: CASSPSGQGGYTF.

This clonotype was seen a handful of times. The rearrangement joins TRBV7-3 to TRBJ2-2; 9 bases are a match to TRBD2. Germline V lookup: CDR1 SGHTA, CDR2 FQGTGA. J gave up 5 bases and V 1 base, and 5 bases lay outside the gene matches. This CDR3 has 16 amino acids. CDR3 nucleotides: TGTGCCAGCAGCTTAAGGTCGGCGGGAGGGACCGGGGAGCTGTTTTTT. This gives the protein CASSLRSAGGTGELFF.

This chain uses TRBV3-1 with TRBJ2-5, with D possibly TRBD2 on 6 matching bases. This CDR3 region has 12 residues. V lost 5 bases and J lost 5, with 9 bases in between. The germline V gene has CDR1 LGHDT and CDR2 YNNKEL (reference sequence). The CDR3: CASSSSGETQYF. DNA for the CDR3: TGTGCCAGCAGCAGCAGCGGGGAGACCCAGTACTTC.

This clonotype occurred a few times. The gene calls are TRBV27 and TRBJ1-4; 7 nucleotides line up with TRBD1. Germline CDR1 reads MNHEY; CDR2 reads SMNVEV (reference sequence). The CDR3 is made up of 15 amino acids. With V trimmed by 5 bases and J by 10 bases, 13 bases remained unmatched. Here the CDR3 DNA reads TGTGCCAGCAGTCCTAGACAGGGAAGGGCGGGAAAACTGTTTTTT. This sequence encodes CASSPRQGRAGKLFF.

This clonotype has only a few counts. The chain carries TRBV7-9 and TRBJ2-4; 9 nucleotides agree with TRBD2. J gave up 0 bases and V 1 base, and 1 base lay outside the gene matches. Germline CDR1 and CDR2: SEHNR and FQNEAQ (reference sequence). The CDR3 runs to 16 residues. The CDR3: CASSLGSGGAKNIQYF. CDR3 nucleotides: TGTGCCAGCAGCTTAGGTAGCGGGGGAGCCAAAAACATTCAGTACTTC. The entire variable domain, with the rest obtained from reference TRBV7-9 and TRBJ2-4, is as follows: DTGVSQNPRHKITKRGQNVTFRCDPISEHNRLYWYRQTLGQGPEFLTYFQNEAQLEKSRLLSDRFSAERPKGSFSTLEIQRTEQGDSAMYLCASSLGSGGAKNIQYFGAGTRLSVL.

This chain's CDR3 is CASSYLSSGEAFF. The CDR3 DNA reads as TGTGCCAGCAGCTACCTGTCCAGCGGTGAAGCTTTCTTT. V usage is TRBV6-5 and J usage is TRBJ1-1, with D hard to call. V was cut by 6 bases and J by 7 bases, with 15 bases left in between. The CDR3 contains 13 residues. CDR1 and CDR2 (germline): MNHEY, SVGAGI.

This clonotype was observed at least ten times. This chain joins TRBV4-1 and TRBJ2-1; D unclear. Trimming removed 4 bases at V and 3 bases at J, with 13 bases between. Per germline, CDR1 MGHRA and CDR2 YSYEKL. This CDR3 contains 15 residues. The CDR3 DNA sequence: TGCGCCAGCAGCCCCACCAGAAACCTCTACAATGAGCAGTTCTTC. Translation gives CASSPTRNLYNEQFF.

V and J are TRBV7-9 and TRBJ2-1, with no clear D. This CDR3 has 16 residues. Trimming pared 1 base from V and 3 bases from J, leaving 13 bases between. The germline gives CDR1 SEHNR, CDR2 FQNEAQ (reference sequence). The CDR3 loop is CASSLVVAPLYNEQFF. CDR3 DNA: TGTGCCAGCAGCTTAGTTGTAGCCCCCCTCTACAATGAGCAGTTCTTC.

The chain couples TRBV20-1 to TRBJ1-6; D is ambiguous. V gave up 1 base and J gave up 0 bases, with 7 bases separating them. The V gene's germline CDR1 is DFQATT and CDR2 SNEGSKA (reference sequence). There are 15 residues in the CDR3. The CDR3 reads CSARGAISYNSPLHF. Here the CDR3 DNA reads TGCAGTGCTAGAGGGGCGATCTCCTATAATTCACCCCTCCACTTT.